This T cell receptor beta chain was sequenced for a study of tissue T cells after allogeneic stem cell transplantation. Findings and limits, study-wide: Shared clones across patients were few; motif clustering revealed tissue-specific shared signatures. Anatomically similar tissues had similar TCR repertoires within each patient.

On this clone: Its target is unknown. All gene names here are mouse names. The CDR3 end is not reached by the read, which stops 1 residue before it; the germline J gene fills it in.

TCRdb keeps only in-frame clones here, not all; method: immunoSEQ multiplex PCR. The repertoire consists of about 48,000 clones, with around 70% occurring once and the leading ten covering approximately 0.59%. CDR1 and CDR2 from the germline V gene are SGHND and FRSKSL. V gave up 4 bases and J gave up 0 bases; unmatched junction bases: 3. This CDR3 region has 15 residues. The J gene is TRBJ2-7, the V gene TRBV15, with 10 bases lining up with TRBD2. The source of this sequence is a pool of C57BL/6 mice in good health. Sequencing was carried out using sorted cells pooled from one or two spleens. CDR3 bases read: TGTGCCAGCAGTTCGGACTGGGGGAGCTCCTATGAACAGTAC. It is translated as CASSSDWGSSYEQY. The whole CDR3 region reads CASSSDWGSSYEQYF.